The rows below give T cell receptor beta chains drawn from one sample of a study of T cells in Graves' hyperthyroidism and ophthalmopathy. TCRdb processed the multiplex PCR reads anew with MiXCR; each CDR3 protein has one entry. The sample consists of about 98,000 distinct CDR3 sequences, approximately 42% of them appearing once. Material: peripheral blood or thyroid tissue (not recorded which). The receptors come from a young woman with Graves' hyperthyroidism. CDR3s include the opening cysteine and the closing phenylalanine or tryptophan. D genes are given only for firm matches. A clone size is listed for some rows: how often the clone was seen (once, few, many), or a class if it is expanded.

J gene,D gene,V gene,clone size,CDR3 DNA,CDR3 protein
TRBJ2-5,TRBD1,TRBV25-1,medium-sized,TGTGCCAGCAGTGATAAAAAAAGGACAGGGGACGAGACCCAGTACTTC,CASSDKKRTGDETQYF
TRBJ1-1,-,TRBV9,-,TGTGCCAGCAGCGTAGGGTCAGCAGGGAGGAACACTGAAGCTTTCTTT,CASSVGSAGRNTEAFF
TRBJ1-5,-,TRBV7-2,many,TGTGCCAGCAGACCGGGGGGGGGGACCGGGCCCCAGCATTTT,CASRPGGGTGPQHF
TRBJ2-7,TRBD2,TRBV20-1,-,TGCAGTGCTAGAGGGGCCAGCGGGAGGGCCGTATACGAGCAGTACTTC,CSARGASGRAVYEQYF
TRBJ1-6,-,TRBV4-1,many,TGCGCCAGCAGCCAAGACCCCGCAGGGAGAGGTTCACCCCTCCACTTT,CASSQDPAGRGSPLHF
TRBJ1-4,-,TRBV5-8,-,TGTGCCAGCAGCTTGGACAGGGCCCATGAAAAACTGTTTTTT,CASSLDRAHEKLFF
TRBJ1-1,-,TRBV25-1,many,TGTGCCAGCAGTGAACTGGGTTCTGAAGCTTTCTTT,CASSELGSEAFF
TRBJ2-7,-,TRBV10-2,many,TGCGCCAGCAGTAACTACGAGCAGTACTTC,CASSNYEQYF
TRBJ1-1,-,TRBV11-2,-,TGTGCCAGCAGCTCAGAGGGAGAGAACACTGAAGCTCTCTTT,CASSSEGENTEALF
TRBJ2-1,-,TRBV6-1,-,TGTGCCAGCCGGAGGGGGAGCCCCTACAATGAGCAGTTCTTC,CASRRGSPYNEQFF
TRBJ2-5,-,TRBV11-1,-,TGTGCCAGCAGAGCTCTAACGGAGACCCAGTACTTC,CASRALTETQYF